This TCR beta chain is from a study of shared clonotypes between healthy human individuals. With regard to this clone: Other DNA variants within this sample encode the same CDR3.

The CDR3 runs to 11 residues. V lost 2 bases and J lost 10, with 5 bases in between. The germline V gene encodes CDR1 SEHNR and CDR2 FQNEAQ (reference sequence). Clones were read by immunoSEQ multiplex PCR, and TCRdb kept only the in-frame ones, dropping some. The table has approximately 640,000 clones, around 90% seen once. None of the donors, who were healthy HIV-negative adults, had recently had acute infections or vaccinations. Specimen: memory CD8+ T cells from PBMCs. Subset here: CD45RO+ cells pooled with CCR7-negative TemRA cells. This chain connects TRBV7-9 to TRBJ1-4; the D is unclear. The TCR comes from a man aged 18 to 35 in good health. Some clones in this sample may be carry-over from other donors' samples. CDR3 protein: CASSLSGKLFF. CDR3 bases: TGTGCCAGCAGCTTATCGGGAAAACTGTTTTTT.